The clone carrying this T cell receptor beta chain has at least ten counts. Antigen: not known. Just one base apart from a much larger clone, this may be a read error. This CDR3 has 15 residues. V lost 5 bases and J lost 4; bases outside the gene matches: 4. The TCRbeta library incorporated unique molecular identifiers. One entry per CDR3 protein, called by TCRdb with MiXCR from the PCR reads. The table has 180,000 or so distinct CDR3 sequences, around 5.9% seen once. This specimen comes from a study of T-cell reconstitution after alpha-beta-depleted transplantation in children. Study-wide results and caveats: Approximately two months post-transplant, alpha-beta T cells reportedly originated from several hundred expanded graft clones.

Sequencing was performed on PBMCs, taken before TCRalphabeta/CD19-depleted stem cell transplant. The TCR comes from a girl less than two years old with combined immunodeficiency, due to receive a stem cell transplant. This chain uses TRBV12-3 or TRBV12-4 with TRBJ2-1, with 11 bases identical to TRBD2. The CDR3 spells CASSVTSGGYNEQFF. CDR3 sequence (DNA): TGTGCCAGCAGTGTAACTAGCGGGGGATACAATGAGCAGTTCTTC.